Listed here are 21 T cell receptor beta chains from one sample, sequenced in a study of blood T cell repertoires in COVID-19. Here immunoSEQ multiplex PCR was the method, and the copy in TCRdb shows in-frame clones only, minus some. The sample has over 120,000 clones, 81% seen once. The sample was peripheral blood. These TCRs come from a human donor in a cohort sampled during active COVID-19.

V and J are TRBV5-4 and TRBJ2-3, with 7 bases identical to TRBD2. The length of the CDR3 is 14 residues. With V trimmed by 4 bases and J by 2 bases, 4 bases remained unmatched. Germline CDR1 is SGHNT and CDR2 is YYREEE (reference sequence). The CDR3 DNA reads TGTGCCAGCAGCCCCACTAGCGCCACAGATACGCAGTATTTT. As protein: CASSPTSATDTQYF.

CDR3 sequence: CASSSPDRGFYEQYF. CDR3 DNA sequence: TGTGCCAGCAGTTCCCCGGACAGGGGGTTCTACGAGCAGTACTTC. The gene calls are TRBV6-2 or TRBV6-3 and TRBJ2-7; 10 bases line up with TRBD1. The V and J ends lost 4 bases and 3 bases, in that order; junction bases with no gene match: 6. This CDR3 is 15 amino acids long. Germline V gives CDR1 MNHEY, CDR2 SVGEGT.

The chain employs TRBV10-3 and TRBJ1-4, with a tentative D call TRBD1 (5 bases). Germline V gives CDR1 ENHRY, CDR2 SYGVKD. V shed 5 bases and J shed 11 bases, with 21 bases lying between them. This CDR3 contains 15 residues. The CDR3 coding sequence is TGTGCCATCAGTCATACGGGGACTAGGGAAGGTAAACTGTTTTTT. This codes for CAISHTGTREGKLFF.

This clone appeared a few times. This chain uses TRBV21-1 with TRBJ2-5; the table names TRBD1, a call not compared with the DNA. TRBV21-1 is a pseudogene locus. The CDR3 is 22 amino acids. CDR3 coding DNA: TGTGCCAGCAGCAAAACAACAGGGGGCAGAAGGGGAGCGGGAGCGATCCAAGAGACCCAGTACTTC. The encoded protein is CASSKTTGGRRGAGAIQETQYF.

The V call is TRBV7-3, the J call TRBJ1-6, with TRBD1 matching 9 bases. CDR3 size: 15 residues. Trimming cost V 0 bases and J 9 bases; bases outside gene matches: 3. Germline CDR1 reads SGHTA; CDR2 reads FQGTGA. The chain's CDR3 is CASSLTDRGFSPLHF. CDR3 bases: TGTGCCAGCAGCTTAACGGACAGGGGTTTTTCACCCCTCCACTTT.

The chain employs TRBV9 and TRBJ1-2; 7 nucleotides align to TRBD1. Germline V CDR1 and CDR2: SGDLS, YYNGEE. With V trimmed by 0 bases and J by 1 base, 6 bases remained unmatched. The CDR3 length is 16 residues. CDR3 loop: CASSVAGTALNYGYTF. CDR3 DNA: TGTGCCAGCAGCGTAGCCGGGACAGCCCTTAACTATGGCTACACCTTC.

The chain links TRBV7-6 to TRBJ2-7; D may be TRBD2 (6 bases). Germline lookup yields CDR1 SGHVS and CDR2 FNYEAQ. The V end lost 3 bases, the J end lost 5 bases, and 17 bases lay between the germline ends. The length of the CDR3 is 15 residues. The CDR3 bases are TGTGCCAGCAGCTTTCGGGGAGGAGGGCGCGACGAGCAGTACTTC. Translated, it gives CASSFRGGGRDEQYF.

The J gene is TRBJ2-7, the V gene TRBV25-1; perhaps TRBD1 as D (5 bases). CDR1 and CDR2 (germline): MGHDK, SYGVNS. The CDR3 is made up of 14 amino acids. With 4 bases removed from V and 2 bases from J, the gap between germline ends came to 12 bases. Here the CDR3 DNA reads TGTGCCAGCAGTGTATCCAGGGTCCCCTACGAGCAGTACTTC. Translating gives CASSVSRVPYEQYF.

This clone was picked up one time. V is TRBV3-1 (or the pseudogene TRBV3-2) and J is TRBJ2-5, with TRBD2 identical over 8 bases. The junction had 10 bases not matched to a gene; V was cut back by 2 bases and J by 2 bases. Germline assignment: CDR1 LGHDT and CDR2 YNNKEL (reference sequence). The CDR3 consists of 17 residues. CDR3 sequence: CASSQWQRESQQETQYF. CDR3 nucleotide sequence: TGTGCCAGCAGCCAATGGCAGCGGGAGAGCCAGCAAGAGACCCAGTACTTC.

The V and J genes are TRBV6-6 and TRBJ1-5, with D unresolved. Germline V lookup: CDR1 MNHNY, CDR2 SVGAGI (reference sequence). V was cut by 6 bases and J by 0 bases, with 6 bases left in between. The CDR3 is made up of 13 amino acids. The CDR3 loop is CASRLYSNQPQHF. DNA of the CDR3: TGTGCCAGCAGACTTTATAGCAATCAGCCCCAGCATTTT.

This clone came up once. This chain uses TRBV27 with TRBJ2-7; a possible D gene is TRBD1 (6 bases). The CDR3 consists of 16 residues. Germline values: CDR1 MNHEY, CDR2 SMNVEV (reference sequence). V lost 6 bases and J 2 bases, leaving 20 bases between the germline ends. CDR3 residues: CASSSSLGGRPYEQYF. CDR3 bases: TGTGCCAGCAGCAGTTCTCTAGGGGGTAGGCCCTACGAGCAGTACTTC.

The V call is TRBV2, the J call TRBJ2-5; 8 nucleotides match TRBD2. Losses at the gene ends were 7 bases for V and 4 bases for J; bases not matched to a gene: 8. The germline gives CDR1 SNHLY, CDR2 FYNNEI. The CDR3 runs to 14 residues. DNA for the CDR3: TGTGCCAGCAAAGCGGGGGCTTCCCTAGAGACCCAGTACTTC. Its protein product is CASKAGASLETQYF.

The CDR3 DNA follows: TGTGCCAGCAGTGACCGTTCCCACGGAGATACGCAGTATTTT. Its protein product is CASSDRSHGDTQYF. The rearrangement joins TRBV6-1 to TRBJ2-3; D is uncertain. Trimming pared 3 bases from V and 5 bases from J, leaving 12 bases between. CDR1 MNHNS and CDR2 SASEGT come from the germline V gene. CDR3 length equals 14 residues.

The chain employs TRBV3-1 (or the pseudogene TRBV3-2) and TRBJ2-5; D gene ambiguous. There are 15 residues in the CDR3. V dropped 0 bases and J dropped 7 bases, with 15 bases sitting between them. Germline CDR1 reads LGHDT; CDR2 reads YNNKEL (reference sequence). The CDR3 region is CASSQERTVLRTQYF. The CDR3 DNA reads TGTGCCAGCAGCCAAGAACGTACAGTCCTGCGGACCCAGTACTTC.

The chain recombines TRBV5-1 with TRBJ1-2; the D is unclear. CDR1 is SGHRS, CDR2 YFSETQ, per germline. The CDR3 contains 15 residues. Trimming removed 0 bases from V and 3 bases from J, with 12 bases in between. The CDR3: CASSLGGGVDYGYTF. Written as DNA, the CDR3 is TGCGCCAGCAGCTTGGGCGGAGGAGTCGACTATGGCTACACCTTC.

This chain uses TRBV7-6 with TRBJ2-7; 9 bases are a match to TRBD1. This CDR3 contains 16 residues. The J segment lost 5 bases and the V segment lost 5 bases, leaving 13 bases of the junction unmatched. The germline V gene encodes CDR1 SGHVS and CDR2 FNYEAQ. CDR3 sequence (DNA): TGTGCCAGCAGCCACACCCCCGGGACAGGGAACCACGAGCAGTACTTC. Its translation: CASSHTPGTGNHEQYF.

The chain recombines TRBV7-3 with TRBJ2-1; D is perhaps TRBD2 (6 bases). The CDR3 is 14 residues long. Trimming removed 4 bases at V and 9 bases at J, with 16 bases between. Germline V gene lookup returns CDR1 SGHTA and CDR2 FQGTGA. The CDR3, as DNA: TGTGCCAGCAGCTCCCTGGACGGGGGTCGTGAGCAGTTCTTC. Translating gives CASSSLDGGREQFF.

Only a few counts were recorded for this clone. This chain links TRBV9 with TRBJ2-3; 9 nucleotides line up with TRBD2. After removal of 1 base from V and 2 bases from J, the junction contained 11 bases not matched to a gene. This CDR3 has 18 residues. CDR1 is SGDLS and CDR2 is YYNGEE in the germline V gene. The CDR3 here is CASSVRREGPQPTDTQYF. The CDR3 coding sequence is TGTGCCAGCAGCGTACGGCGGGAGGGCCCCCAACCCACAGATACGCAGTATTTT.

For the CDR3, the DNA is TGTGCCAGCAGTTTGGGACAGGGGGGGAGCTCCTACGAGCAGTACTTC. This gives the protein CASSLGQGGSSYEQYF. The gene calls are TRBV28 and TRBJ2-7; 11 bases match TRBD1. After removal of 3 bases from V and 0 bases from J, the junction contained 4 bases not matched to a gene. Germline V gene sequence: CDR1 MDHEN, CDR2 SYDVKM. CDR3 size: 16 residues. The whole variable domain, remainder taken from reference TRBV28 and TRBJ2-7, is DVKVTQSSRYLVKRTGEKVFLECVQDMDHENMFWYRQDPGLGLRLIYFSYDVKMKEKGDIPEGYSVSREKKERFSLILESASTNQTSMYLCASSLGQGGSSYEQYFGPGTRLTVT.

The rearrangement links TRBV3-1 (or the pseudogene TRBV3-2) to TRBJ1-5, with 9 bases matching TRBD1. Unmatched junction bases numbered 8, after V lost 2 bases and J lost 0 bases. Germline CDR1 and CDR2: LGHDT and YNNKEL (reference sequence). The CDR3 runs to 18 residues. CDR3 amino acids: CASSQTGGKTYSNQPQHF. The DNA for the CDR3 is TGTGCCAGCAGCCAAACAGGGGGCAAAACCTATAGCAATCAGCCCCAGCATTTT.

The chain combines TRBV6-2 or TRBV6-3 with TRBJ1-2, with D perhaps matching TRBD1 (5 bases). This CDR3 has 17 amino acids. The V gene's germline CDR1 is MNHEY and CDR2 SVGEGT. The ends were cut back, 0 bases at V and 0 bases at J, with 14 bases in the middle. CDR3 coding DNA: TGTGCCAGCAGTTACTCAGGGAGGGACTCCGCTAACTATGGCTACACCTTC. This sequence encodes CASSYSGRDSANYGYTF.